This is a list of T cell receptor beta chains from one sample in a study of beta chain features in type 1 diabetes. Data came from immunoSEQ multiplex PCR; TCRdb stores just in-frame clones and leaves some out. This sample yields some 900,000 clones, of which around a sixth are seen a single time; 0.02% to 0.03% belongs to the top ten. Sequencing was carried out using naive CD4+ T cells from blood. The source of these receptors is a woman aged 18-29 years in good health. Each CDR3 is given with its conserved first and last residue. The D gene is left open where the match is weak. Not all rows give a size; the values are once, few, many and, for expanded clones, a class.

TRBV5-6	NA	TRBD2	TRBJ2-2	CASSFGGRTGELFF	TGTGCCAGCAGCTTTGGCGGGAGGACCGGGGAGCTGTTTTTT
TRBV10-3	NA	NA	TRBJ2-2	CASKLDRITGELFF	TGTGCCAGCAAACTTGACAGGATAACCGGGGAGCTGTTTTTT
TRBV19	NA	TRBD1	TRBJ1-5	CASSRKGQGATQPQHF	TGTGCCAGTAGCCGAAAGGGACAGGGGGCCACTCAGCCCCAGCATTTT
TRBV11-3	NA	TRBD1	TRBJ2-7	CASSPGQGLGSYEQYF	TGTGCCAGCAGCCCCGGACAGGGCTTGGGCTCCTACGAGCAGTACTTC
TRBV23-1	NA	NA	TRBJ2-7	CASSHNYAVSYEQYF	TGCGCCAGCAGTCATAACTACGCAGTGAGCTACGAGCAGTACTTC
TRBV19	few	TRBD1	TRBJ1-4	CASSINSGQGNEKLFF	TGTGCCAGTAGCATCAACTCGGGACAGGGGAATGAAAAACTGTTTTTT
TRBV7-3	few	NA	TRBJ2-5	CASSLVPEQTQYF	TGTGCCAGCAGCTTAGTTCCGGAACAGACCCAGTACTTC
TRBV6-5	few	NA	TRBJ2-7	CASSYSRRAPAYEQYF	TGTGCCAGCAGTTACTCGAGACGAGCCCCAGCCTACGAGCAGTACTTC
TRBV29-1	few	NA	TRBJ2-4	CSVSGTGGIQYF	TGCAGCGTCTCCGGGACCGGGGGCATTCAGTACTTC
TRBV14	NA	TRBD2	TRBJ2-7	CASSQLGRLAGYEQYF	TGTGCCAGCAGCCAATTAGGGCGACTAGCAGGTTACGAGCAGTACTTC